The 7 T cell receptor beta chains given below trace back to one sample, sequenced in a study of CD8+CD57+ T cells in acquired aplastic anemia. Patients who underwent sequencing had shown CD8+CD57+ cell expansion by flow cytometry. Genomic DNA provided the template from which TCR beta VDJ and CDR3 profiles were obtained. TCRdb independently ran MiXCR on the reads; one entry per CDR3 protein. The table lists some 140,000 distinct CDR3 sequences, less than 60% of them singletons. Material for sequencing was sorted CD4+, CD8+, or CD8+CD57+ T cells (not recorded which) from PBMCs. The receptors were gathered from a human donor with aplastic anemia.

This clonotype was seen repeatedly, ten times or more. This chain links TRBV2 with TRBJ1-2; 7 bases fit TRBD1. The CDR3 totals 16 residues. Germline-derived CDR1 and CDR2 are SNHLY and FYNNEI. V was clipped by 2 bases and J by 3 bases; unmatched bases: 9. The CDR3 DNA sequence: TGTGCCAGCAGTGAAAGGAGGGGGCGAATGGACTATGGCTACACCTTC. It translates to CASSERRGRMDYGYTF. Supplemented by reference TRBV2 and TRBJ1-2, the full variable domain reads EPEVTQTPSHQVTQMGQEVILRCVPISNHLYFYWYRQILGQKVEFLVSFYNNEISEKSEIFDDQFSVERPDGSNFTLKIRSTKLEDSAMYFCASSERRGRMDYGYTFGSGTRLTVV.

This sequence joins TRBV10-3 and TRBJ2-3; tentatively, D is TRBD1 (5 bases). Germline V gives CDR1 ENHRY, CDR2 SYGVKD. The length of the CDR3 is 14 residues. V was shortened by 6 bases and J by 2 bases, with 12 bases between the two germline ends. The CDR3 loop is CAISRQLFTDTQYF. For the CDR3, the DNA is TGTGCCATCAGCCGACAGCTCTTCACAGATACGCAGTATTTT.

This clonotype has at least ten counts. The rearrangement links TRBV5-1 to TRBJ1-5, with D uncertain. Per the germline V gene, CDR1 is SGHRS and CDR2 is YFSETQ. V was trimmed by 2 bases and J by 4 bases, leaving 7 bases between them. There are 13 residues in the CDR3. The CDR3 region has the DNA TGCGCCAGCAGCTTTGAGCCAAATCAGCCCCAGCATTTT. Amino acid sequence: CASSFEPNQPQHF. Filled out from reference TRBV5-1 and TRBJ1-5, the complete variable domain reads KAGVTQTPRYLIKTRGQQVTLSCSPISGHRSVSWYQQTPGQGLQFLFEYFSETQRNKGNFPGRFSGRQFSNSRSEMNVSTLELGDSALYLCASSFEPNQPQHFGDGTRLSIL.

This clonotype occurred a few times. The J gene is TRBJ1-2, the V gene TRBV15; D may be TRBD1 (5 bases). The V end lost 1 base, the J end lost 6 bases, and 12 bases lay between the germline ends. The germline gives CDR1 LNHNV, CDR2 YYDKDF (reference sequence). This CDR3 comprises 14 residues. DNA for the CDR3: TGTGCCACCAGCAGAGGGAGGGACTCAAATGGCTACACCTTC. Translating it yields CATSRGRDSNGYTF. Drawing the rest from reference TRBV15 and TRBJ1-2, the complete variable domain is DAMVIQNPRYQVTQFGKPVTLSCSQTLNHNVMYWYQQKSSQAPKLLFHYYDKDFNNEADTPDNFQSRRPNTSFCFLDIRSPGLGDTAMYLCATSRGRDSNGYTFGSGTRLTVV.

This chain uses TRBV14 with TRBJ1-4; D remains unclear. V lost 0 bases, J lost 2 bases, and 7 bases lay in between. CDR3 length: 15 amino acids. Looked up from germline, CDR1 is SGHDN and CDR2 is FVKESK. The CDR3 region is CASSQEGMTNEKLFF. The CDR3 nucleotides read TGTGCCAGCAGCCAAGAAGGAATGACTAATGAAAAACTGTTTTTT.

This CDR3 reads CASSLTWDRYTDTQYF. CDR3 DNA sequence: TGTGCCAGCAGCTTGACCTGGGACAGATACACAGATACGCAGTATTTT. This chain connects TRBV5-6 to TRBJ2-3, with 7 bases fitting TRBD1. V dropped 1 base and J dropped 2; count of bases not matched to a gene: 7. CDR1 is SGHDT and CDR2 is YYEEEE in the germline V gene. CDR3 length equals 16 residues.

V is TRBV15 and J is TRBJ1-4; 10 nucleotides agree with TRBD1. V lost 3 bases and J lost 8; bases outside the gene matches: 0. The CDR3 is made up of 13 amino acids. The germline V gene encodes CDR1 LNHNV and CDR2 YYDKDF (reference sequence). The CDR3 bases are TGTGCCACCAGCAGGGACAGGGGGGAAAAACTGTTTTTT. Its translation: CATSRDRGEKLFF.